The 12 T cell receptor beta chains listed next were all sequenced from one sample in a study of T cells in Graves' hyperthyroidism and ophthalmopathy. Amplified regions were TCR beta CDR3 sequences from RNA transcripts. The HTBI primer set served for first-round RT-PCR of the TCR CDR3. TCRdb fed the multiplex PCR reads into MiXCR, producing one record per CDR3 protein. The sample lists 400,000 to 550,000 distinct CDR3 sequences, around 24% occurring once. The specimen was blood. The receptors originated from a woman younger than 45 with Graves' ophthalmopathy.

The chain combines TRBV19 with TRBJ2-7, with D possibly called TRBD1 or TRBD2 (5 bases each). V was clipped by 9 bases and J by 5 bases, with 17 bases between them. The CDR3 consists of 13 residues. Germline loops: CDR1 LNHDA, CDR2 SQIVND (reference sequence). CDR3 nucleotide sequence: TGTGCCAGCGAGGGGCAGGAATCCAACGAGCAGTACTTC. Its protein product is CASEGQESNEQYF.

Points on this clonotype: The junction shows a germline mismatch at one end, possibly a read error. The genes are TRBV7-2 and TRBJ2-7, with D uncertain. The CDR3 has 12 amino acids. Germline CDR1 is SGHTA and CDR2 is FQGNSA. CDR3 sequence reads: CASSGVSYEQCF. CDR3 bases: TGTGCCAGCAGTGGGGTCTCCTACGAGCAGTGCTTC. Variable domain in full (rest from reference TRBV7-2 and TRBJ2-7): GAGVSQSPSNKVTEKGKDVELRCDPISGHTALYWYRQSLGQGLEFLIYFQGNSAPDKSGLPSDRFSAERTGGSVSTLTIQRTQQEDSAVYLCASSGVSYEQCFGPGTRLTVT.

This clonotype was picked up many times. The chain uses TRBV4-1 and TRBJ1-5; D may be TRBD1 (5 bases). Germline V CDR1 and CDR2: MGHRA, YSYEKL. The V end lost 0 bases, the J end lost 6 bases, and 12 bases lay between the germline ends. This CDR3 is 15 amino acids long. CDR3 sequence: CASSQDLQGSQPQHF. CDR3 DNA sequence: TGCGCCAGCAGCCAAGATCTTCAGGGAAGTCAGCCCCAGCATTTT.

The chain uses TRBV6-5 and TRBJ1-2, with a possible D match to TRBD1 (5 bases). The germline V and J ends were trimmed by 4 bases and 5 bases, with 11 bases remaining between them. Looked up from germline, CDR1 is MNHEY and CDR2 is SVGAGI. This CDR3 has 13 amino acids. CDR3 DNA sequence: TGTGCCAGCAGTTGGGGGGGTGGGTATGGCTACACCTTC. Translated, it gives CASSWGGGYGYTF.

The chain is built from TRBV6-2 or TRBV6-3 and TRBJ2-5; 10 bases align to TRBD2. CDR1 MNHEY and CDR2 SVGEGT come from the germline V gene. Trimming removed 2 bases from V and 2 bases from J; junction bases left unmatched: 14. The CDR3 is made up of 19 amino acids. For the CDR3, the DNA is TGTGCCAGCAGTTACGTGGTAGCGGGGGGCCTAGCGTCTCAAGAGACCCAGTACTTC. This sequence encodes CASSYVVAGGLASQETQYF.

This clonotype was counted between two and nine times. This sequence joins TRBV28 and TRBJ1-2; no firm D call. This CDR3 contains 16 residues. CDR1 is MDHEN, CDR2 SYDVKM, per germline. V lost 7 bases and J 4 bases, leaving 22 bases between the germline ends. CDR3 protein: CASILAGRGRSYGYTF. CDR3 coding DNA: TGTGCCAGCATCTTAGCCGGTCGAGGGAGATCCTATGGCTACACCTTC.

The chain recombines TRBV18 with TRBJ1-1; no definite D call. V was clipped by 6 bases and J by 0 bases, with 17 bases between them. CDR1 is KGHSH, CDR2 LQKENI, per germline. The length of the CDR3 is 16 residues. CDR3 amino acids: CASSTAAMGLNTEAFF. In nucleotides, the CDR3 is TGTGCCAGCTCGACGGCTGCTATGGGATTGAACACTGAAGCTTTCTTT.

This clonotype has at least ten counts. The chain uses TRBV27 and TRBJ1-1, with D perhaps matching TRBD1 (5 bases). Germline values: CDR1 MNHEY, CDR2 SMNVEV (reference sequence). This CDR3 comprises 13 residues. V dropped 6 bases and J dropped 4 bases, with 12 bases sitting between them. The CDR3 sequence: CASRSRRGTEAFF. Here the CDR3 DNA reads TGTGCCAGCAGGTCGCGGAGGGGCACTGAAGCTTTCTTT.

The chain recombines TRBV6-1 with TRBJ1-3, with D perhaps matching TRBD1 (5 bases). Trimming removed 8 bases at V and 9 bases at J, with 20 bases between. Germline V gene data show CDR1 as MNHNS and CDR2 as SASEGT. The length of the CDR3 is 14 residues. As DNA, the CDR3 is TGTGCCAGCTCCGGGGTGGACACTCGGGGCACCATATATTTT. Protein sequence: CASSGVDTRGTIYF.

CDR3 coding DNA: TGTGCCAGCAGTTACTTAAGGGACAACTACGAGCAGTACTTC. Translating it yields CASSYLRDNYEQYF. This chain joins TRBV6-5 and TRBJ2-7; tentatively, D is TRBD1 (6 bases). V lost 1 base and J lost 3, with 10 bases in between. Germline lookup yields CDR1 MNHEY and CDR2 SVGAGI. There are 14 residues in the CDR3.

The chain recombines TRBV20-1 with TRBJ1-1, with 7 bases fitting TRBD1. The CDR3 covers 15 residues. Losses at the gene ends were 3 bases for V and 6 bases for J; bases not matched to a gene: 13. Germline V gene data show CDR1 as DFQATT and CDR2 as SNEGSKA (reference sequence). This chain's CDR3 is CSASASSRGRPEAFF. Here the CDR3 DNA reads TGCAGTGCTAGCGCCTCTAGCAGGGGGAGGCCTGAAGCTTTCTTT.

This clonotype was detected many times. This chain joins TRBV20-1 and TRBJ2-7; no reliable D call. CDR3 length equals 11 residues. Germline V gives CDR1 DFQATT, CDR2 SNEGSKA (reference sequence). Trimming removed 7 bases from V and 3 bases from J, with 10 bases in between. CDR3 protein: CSGQLGYEQYF. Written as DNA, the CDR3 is TGCAGTGGTCAGCTGGGCTACGAGCAGTACTTC.